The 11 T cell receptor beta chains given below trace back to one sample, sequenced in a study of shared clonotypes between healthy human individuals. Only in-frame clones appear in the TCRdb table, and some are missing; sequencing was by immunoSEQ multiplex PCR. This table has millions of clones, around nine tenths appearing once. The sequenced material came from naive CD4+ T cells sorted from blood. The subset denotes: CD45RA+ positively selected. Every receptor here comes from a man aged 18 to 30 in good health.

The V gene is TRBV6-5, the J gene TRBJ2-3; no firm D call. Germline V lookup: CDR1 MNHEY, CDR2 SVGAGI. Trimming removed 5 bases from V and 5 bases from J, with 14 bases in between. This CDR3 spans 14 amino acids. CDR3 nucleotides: TGTGCCAGCAGTACGGGCCACGGTCGAGATACGCAGTATTTT. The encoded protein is CASSTGHGRDTQYF.

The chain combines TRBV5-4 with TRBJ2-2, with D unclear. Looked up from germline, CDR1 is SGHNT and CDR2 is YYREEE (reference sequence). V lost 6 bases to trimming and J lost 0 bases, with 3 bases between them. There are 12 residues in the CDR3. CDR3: CASNSNTGELFF. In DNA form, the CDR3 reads TGTGCCAGCAACTCGAACACCGGGGAGCTGTTTTTT.

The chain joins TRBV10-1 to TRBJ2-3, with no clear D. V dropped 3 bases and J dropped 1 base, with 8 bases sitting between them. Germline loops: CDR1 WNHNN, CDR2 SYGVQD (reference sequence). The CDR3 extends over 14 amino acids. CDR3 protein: CASSDRGGTDTQYF. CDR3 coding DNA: TGCGCCAGCAGTGATAGAGGCGGCACAGATACGCAGTATTTT.

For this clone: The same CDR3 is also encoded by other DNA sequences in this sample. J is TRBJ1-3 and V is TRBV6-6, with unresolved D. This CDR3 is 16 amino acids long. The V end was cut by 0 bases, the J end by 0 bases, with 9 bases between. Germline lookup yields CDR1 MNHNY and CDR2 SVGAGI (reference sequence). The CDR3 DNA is TGTGCCAGCAGTTACTCGACGGGGAGCTCTGGAAACACCATATATTTT. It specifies CASSYSTGSSGNTIYF.

As DNA, the CDR3 is TGTGCCAGCAGCACCGGGATCCAAGAGACCCAGTACTTC. Translated, it gives CASSTGIQETQYF. The J gene is TRBJ2-5, the V gene TRBV9, with D perhaps TRBD2 (5 bases). There are 13 residues in the CDR3. The ends were cut back, 4 bases at V and 1 base at J, with 8 bases in the middle. Germline V gene lookup returns CDR1 SGDLS and CDR2 YYNGEE. Full variable domain (missing parts from reference TRBV9 and TRBJ2-5): DSGVTQTPKHLITATGQRVTLRCSPRSGDLSVYWYQQSLDQGLQFLIQYYNGEERAKGNILERFSAQQFPDLHSELNLSSLELGDSALYFCASSTGIQETQYFGPGTRLLVL.

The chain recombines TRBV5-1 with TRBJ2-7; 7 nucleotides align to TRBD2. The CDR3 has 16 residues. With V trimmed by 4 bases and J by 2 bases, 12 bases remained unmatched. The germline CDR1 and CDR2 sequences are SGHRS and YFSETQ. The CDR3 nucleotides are TGCGCCAGCAGCCCAAACTTCGGGGGGACTACCTACGAGCAGTACTTC. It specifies CASSPNFGGTTYEQYF.

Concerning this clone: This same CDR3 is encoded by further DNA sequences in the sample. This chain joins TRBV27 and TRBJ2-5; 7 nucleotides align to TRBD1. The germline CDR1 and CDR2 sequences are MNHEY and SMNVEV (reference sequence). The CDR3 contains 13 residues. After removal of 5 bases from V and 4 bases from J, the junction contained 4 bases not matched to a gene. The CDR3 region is CASSRQGSETQYF. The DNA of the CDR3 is TGTGCCAGCAGTAGACAGGGATCAGAGACCCAGTACTTC.

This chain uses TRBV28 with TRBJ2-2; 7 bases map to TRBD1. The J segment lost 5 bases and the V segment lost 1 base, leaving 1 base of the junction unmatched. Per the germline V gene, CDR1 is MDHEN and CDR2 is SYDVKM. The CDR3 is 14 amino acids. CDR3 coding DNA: TGTGCCAGCAGTTTATCCAGGGGGACCGGGGAGCTGTTTTTT. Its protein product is CASSLSRGTGELFF.

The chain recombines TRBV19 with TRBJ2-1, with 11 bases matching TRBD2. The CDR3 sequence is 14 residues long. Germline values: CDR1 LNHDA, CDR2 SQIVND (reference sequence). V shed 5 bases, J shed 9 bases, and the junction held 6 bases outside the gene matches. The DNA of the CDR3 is TGTGCCAGTAGTCTTCTGACTAGCGGGATTGAGCAGTTCTTC. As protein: CASSLLTSGIEQFF.

CDR3 in amino acids: CASSLAAGDFPPGANVLTF. CDR3 sequence (DNA): TGCGCCAGCAGCTTGGCCGCGGGGGACTTCCCCCCTGGGGCCAACGTCCTGACTTTC. This chain joins TRBV5-1 and TRBJ2-6; 7 nucleotides line up with TRBD2. The V gene's germline CDR1 is SGHRS and CDR2 YFSETQ. This CDR3 contains 19 residues. The V and J ends lost 0 bases and 2 bases, in that order; junction bases with no gene match: 11. Full variable domain (rest looked up from reference TRBV5-1 and TRBJ2-6): KAGVTQTPRYLIKTRGQQVTLSCSPISGHRSVSWYQQTPGQGLQFLFEYFSETQRNKGNFPGRFSGRQFSNSRSEMNVSTLELGDSALYLCASSLAAGDFPPGANVLTFGAGSRLTVL.

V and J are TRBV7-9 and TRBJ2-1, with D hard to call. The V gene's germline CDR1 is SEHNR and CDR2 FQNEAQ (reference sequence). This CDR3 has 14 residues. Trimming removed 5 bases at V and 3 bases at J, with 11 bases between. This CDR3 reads CASSRAPIYNEQFF. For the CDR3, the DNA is TGTGCCAGCAGCCGCGCGCCTATCTACAATGAGCAGTTCTTC.